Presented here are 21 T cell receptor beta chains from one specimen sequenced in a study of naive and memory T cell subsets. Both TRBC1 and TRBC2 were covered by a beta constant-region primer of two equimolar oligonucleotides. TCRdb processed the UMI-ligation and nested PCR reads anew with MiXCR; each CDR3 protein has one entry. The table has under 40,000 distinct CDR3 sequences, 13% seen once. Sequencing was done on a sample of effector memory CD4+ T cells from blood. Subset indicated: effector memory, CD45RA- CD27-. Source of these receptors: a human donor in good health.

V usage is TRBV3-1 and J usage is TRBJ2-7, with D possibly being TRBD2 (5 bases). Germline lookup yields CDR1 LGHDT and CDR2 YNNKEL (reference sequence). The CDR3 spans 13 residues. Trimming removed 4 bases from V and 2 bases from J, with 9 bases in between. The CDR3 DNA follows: TGTGCCAGCAGCCCCCCCGGGACCTACGAGCAGTACTTC. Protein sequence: CASSPPGTYEQYF.

The CDR3 spells CASSFRGGKRGLAKNIQYF. The CDR3 bases are TGTGCCAGCAGTTTTCGAGGGGGGAAGAGGGGTCTAGCCAAAAACATTCAGTACTTC. The chain uses TRBV27 and TRBJ2-4; D may match TRBD1 or TRBD2 (6 bases each). Trimming took 3 bases from V and 0 from J, leaving 21 bases between them. The CDR3 length is 19 residues. Germline assignment: CDR1 MNHEY and CDR2 SMNVEV (reference sequence).

CDR3 nucleotide sequence: TGTGCCAGCAGTTCTGACAATTCTCCCTACAATGAGCAGTTCTTC. Protein product: CASSSDNSPYNEQFF. The chain couples TRBV5-4 to TRBJ2-1; D remains unclear. In germline, CDR1 is SGHNT, CDR2 YYREEE (reference sequence). V shed 5 bases and J shed 2 bases, with 14 bases lying between them. This CDR3 has 15 amino acids.

CDR3 coding DNA: TGTGCCACCAGTGATTCCAGGGGGCCTGAAAAACTGTTTTTT. As protein: CATSDSRGPEKLFF. The V gene is TRBV24-1, the J gene TRBJ1-4, with 8 bases lining up with TRBD1. With 2 bases clipped from V and 7 bases from J, the junction kept 2 bases outside the gene matches. This CDR3 contains 14 residues. Germline-derived CDR1 and CDR2 are KGHDR and SFDVKD.

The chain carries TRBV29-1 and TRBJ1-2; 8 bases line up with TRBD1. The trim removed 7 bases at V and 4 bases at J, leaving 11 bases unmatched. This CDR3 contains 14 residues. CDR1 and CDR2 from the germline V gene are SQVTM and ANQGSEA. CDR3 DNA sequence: TGCAGCGCCCATGAACAGGGGGGAAGCTATGGCTACACCTTC. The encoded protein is CSAHEQGGSYGYTF. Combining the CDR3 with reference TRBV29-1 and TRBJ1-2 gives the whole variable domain SAVISQKPSRDICQRGTSLTIQCQVDSQVTMMFWYRQQPGQSLTLIATANQGSEATYESGFVIDKFPISRPNLTFSTLTVSNMSPEDSSIYLCSAHEQGGSYGYTFGSGTRLTVV.

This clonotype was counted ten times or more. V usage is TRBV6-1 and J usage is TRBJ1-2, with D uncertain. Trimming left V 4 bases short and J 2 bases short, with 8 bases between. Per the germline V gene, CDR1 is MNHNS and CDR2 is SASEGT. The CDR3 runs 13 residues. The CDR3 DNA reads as TGTGCCAGCAGTGTCGGGCGAAACTATGGCTACACCTTC. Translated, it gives CASSVGRNYGYTF.

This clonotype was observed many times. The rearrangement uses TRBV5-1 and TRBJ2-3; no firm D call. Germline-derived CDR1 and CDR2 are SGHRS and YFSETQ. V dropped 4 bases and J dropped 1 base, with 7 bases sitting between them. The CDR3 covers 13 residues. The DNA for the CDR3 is TGCGCCAGCAGCGTTTCCCGCACAGATACGCAGTATTTT. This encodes CASSVSRTDTQYF.

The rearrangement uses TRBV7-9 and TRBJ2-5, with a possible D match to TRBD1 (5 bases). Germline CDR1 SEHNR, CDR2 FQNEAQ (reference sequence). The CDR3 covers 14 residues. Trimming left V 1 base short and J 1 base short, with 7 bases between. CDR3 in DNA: TGTGCCAGCAGCTTAGGGACACCCCAAGAGACCCAGTACTTC. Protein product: CASSLGTPQETQYF.

CDR3 sequence reads: CAGQGPRSGANVLTF. The CDR3 DNA reads as TGTGCCGGACAGGGGCCCCGCTCTGGGGCCAACGTCCTGACTTTC. V and J are TRBV30 and TRBJ2-6, with 9 bases matching TRBD1. CDR3 length: 15 residues. CDR1 and CDR2 from the germline V gene are GTSNPN and SVGIG (reference sequence). V shed 8 bases and J 0 bases; nucleotides not matched to a gene: 5.

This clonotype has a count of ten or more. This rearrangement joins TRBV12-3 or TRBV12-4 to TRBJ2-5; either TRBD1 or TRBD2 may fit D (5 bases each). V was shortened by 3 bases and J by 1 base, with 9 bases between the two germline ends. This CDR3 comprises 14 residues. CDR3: CASSFGTGQETQYF. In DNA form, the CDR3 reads TGTGCCAGCAGTTTCGGGACGGGCCAAGAGACCCAGTACTTC.

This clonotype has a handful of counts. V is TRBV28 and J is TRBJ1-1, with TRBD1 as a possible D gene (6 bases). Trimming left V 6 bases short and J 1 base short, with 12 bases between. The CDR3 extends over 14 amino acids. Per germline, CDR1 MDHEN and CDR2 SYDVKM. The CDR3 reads CASSAGAGNTEAFF. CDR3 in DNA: TGTGCCAGCAGCGCAGGGGCGGGGAACACTGAAGCTTTCTTT. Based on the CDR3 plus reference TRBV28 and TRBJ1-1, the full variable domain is DVKVTQSSRYLVKRTGEKVFLECVQDMDHENMFWYRQDPGLGLRLIYFSYDVKMKEKGDIPEGYSVSREKKERFSLILESASTNQTSMYLCASSAGAGNTEAFFGQGTRLTVV.

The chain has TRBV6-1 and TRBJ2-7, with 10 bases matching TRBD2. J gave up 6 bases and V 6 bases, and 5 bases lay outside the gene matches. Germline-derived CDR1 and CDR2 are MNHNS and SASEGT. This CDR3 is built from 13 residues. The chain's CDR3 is CASRASGSSEQYF. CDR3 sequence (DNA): TGTGCCAGCAGAGCTAGCGGGAGTAGCGAGCAGTACTTC.

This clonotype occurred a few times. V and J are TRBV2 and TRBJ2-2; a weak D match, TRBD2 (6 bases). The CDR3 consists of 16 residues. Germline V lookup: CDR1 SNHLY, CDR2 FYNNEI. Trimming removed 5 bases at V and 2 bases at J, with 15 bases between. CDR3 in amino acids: CASSRDFLRNTGELFF. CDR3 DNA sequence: TGTGCCAGCAGTCGGGACTTCTTACGAAACACCGGGGAGCTGTTTTTT.

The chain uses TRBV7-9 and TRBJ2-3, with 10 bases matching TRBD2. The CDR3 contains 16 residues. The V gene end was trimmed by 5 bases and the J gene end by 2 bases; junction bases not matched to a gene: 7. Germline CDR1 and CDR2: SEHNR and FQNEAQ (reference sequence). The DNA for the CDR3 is TGTGCCAGCAGCCCCAGGACTAGCGGACCCACAGATACGCAGTATTTT. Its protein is CASSPRTSGPTDTQYF.

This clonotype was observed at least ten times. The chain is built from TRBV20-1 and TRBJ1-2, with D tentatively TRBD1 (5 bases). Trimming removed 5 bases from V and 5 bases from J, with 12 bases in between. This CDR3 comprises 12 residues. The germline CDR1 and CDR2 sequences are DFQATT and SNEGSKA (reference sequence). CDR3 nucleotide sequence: TGCAGTGCTCGCGGGGCGTCTTATGGCTACACCTTC. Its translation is CSARGASYGYTF.

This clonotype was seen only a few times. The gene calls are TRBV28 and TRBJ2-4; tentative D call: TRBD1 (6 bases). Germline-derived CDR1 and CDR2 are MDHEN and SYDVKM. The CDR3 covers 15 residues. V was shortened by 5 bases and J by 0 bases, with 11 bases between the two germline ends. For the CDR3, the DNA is TGTGCCAGCAGTACAGGGACGGTAGCCAAAAACATTCAGTACTTC. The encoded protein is CASSTGTVAKNIQYF.

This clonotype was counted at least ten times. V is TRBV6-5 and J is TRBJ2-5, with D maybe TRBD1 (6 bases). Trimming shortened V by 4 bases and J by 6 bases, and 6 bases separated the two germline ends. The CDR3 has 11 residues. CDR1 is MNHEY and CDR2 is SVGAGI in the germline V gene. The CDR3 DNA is TGTGCCAGCAGTTGGGGGCAGACCCAGTACTTC. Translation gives CASSWGQTQYF.

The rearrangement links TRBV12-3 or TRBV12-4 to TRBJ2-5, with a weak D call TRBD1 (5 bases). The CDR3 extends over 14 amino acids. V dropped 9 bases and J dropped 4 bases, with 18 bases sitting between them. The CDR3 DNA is TGTGCCAGTACTAATAGGGGTAGAACAGAGACCCAGTACTTC. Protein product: CASTNRGRTETQYF.

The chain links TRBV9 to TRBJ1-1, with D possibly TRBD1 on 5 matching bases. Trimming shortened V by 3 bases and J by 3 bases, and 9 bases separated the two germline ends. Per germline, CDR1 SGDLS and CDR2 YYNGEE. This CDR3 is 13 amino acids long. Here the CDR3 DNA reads TGTGCCAGCAGCGGAGGAGGGGACACTGAAGCTTTCTTT. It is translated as CASSGGGDTEAFF.

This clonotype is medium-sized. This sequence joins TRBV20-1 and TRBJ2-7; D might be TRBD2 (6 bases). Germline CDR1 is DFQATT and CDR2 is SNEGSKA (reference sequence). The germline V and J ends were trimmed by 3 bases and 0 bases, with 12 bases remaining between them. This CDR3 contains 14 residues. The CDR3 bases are TGCAGTGCTAGTTCGGGACTCCACTCCTACGAGCAGTACTTC. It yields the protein CSASSGLHSYEQYF.

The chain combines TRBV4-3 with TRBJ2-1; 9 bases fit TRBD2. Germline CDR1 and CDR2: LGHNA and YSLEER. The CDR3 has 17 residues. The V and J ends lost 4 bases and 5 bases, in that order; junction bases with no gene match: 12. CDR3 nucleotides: TGCGCCAGCAGCCGCCGAAGCGGGGGGATGCTGGACAATGAGCAGTTCTTC. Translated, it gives CASSRRSGGMLDNEQFF.